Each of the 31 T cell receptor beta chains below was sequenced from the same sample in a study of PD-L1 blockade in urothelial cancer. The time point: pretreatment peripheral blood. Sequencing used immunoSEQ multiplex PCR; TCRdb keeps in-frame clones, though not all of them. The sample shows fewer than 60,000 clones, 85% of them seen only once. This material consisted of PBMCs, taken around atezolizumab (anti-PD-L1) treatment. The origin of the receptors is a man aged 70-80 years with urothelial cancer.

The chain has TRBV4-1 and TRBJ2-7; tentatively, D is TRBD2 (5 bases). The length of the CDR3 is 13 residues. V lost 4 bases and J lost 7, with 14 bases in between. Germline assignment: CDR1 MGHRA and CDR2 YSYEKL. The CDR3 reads CASSLPGTGEQYF. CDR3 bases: TGCGCCAGCAGCCTCCCAGGAACGGGAGAGCAGTACTTC.

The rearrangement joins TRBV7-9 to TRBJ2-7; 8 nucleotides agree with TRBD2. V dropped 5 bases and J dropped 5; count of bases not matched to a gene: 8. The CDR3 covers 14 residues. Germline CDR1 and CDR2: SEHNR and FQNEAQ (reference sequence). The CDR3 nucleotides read TGTGCCAGCAGCCGCGGGACTAGGCAAGACGAGCAGTACTTC. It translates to CASSRGTRQDEQYF.

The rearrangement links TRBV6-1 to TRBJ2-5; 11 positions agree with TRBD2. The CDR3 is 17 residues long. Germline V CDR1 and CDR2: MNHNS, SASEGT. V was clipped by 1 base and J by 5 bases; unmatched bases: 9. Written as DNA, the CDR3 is TGTGCCAGCAGTGAAGATAGCGGGAGGGCCGAGGGGGAGACCCAGTACTTC. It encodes CASSEDSGRAEGETQYF.

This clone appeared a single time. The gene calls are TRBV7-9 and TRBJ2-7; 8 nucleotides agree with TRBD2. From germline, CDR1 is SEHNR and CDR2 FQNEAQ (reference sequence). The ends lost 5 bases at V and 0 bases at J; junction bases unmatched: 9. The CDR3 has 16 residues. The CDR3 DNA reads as TGTGCCAGCAGCCCTACTATAGCGGGAACCTCCTACGAGCAGTACTTC. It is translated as CASSPTIAGTSYEQYF. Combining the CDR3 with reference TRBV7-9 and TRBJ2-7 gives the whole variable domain DTGVSQNPRHKITKRGQNVTFRCDPISEHNRLYWYRQTLGQGPEFLTYFQNEAQLEKSRLLSDRFSAERPKGSFSTLEIQRTEQGDSAMYLCASSPTIAGTSYEQYFGPGTRLTVT.

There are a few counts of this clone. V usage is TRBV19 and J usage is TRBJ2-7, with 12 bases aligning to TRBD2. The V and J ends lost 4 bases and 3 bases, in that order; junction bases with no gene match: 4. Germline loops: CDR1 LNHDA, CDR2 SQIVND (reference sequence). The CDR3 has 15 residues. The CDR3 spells CASSKGLAGYYEQYF. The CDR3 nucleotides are TGTGCCAGTAGTAAGGGACTAGCGGGTTACTACGAGCAGTACTTC.

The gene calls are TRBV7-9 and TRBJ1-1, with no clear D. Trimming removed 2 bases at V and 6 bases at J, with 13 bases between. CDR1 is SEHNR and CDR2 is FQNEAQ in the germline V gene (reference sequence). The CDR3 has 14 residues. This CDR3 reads CASSLSRGWPEAFF. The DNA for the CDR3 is TGTGCCAGCAGCTTATCGAGAGGATGGCCTGAAGCTTTCTTT.

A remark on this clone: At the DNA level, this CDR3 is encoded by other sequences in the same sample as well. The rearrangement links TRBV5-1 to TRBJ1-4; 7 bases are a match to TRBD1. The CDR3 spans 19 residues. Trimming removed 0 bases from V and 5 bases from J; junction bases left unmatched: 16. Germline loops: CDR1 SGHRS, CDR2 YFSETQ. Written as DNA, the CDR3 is TGCGCCAGCAGCTTGGGACAAATTTGGACAGGAGCACGAAATGAAAAACTGTTTTTT. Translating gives CASSLGQIWTGARNEKLFF.

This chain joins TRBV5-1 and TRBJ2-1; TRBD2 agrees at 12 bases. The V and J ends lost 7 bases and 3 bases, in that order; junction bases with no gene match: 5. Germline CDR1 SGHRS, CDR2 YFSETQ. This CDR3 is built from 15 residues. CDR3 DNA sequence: TGCGCCAGCTCACTGACTAGCGGGAGCTACAATGAGCAGTTCTTC. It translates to CASSLTSGSYNEQFF.

The CDR3 protein is CASSLGQYSNQPQHF. Here the CDR3 DNA reads TGTGCCAGCAGTTTAGGACAGTATAGCAATCAGCCCCAGCATTTT. This sequence joins TRBV6-6 and TRBJ1-5, with a weak D call TRBD1 (6 bases). This CDR3 comprises 15 residues. From germline, CDR1 is MNHNY and CDR2 SVGAGI (reference sequence). Deletions cut 4 bases from V and 0 bases from J, with 10 bases between.

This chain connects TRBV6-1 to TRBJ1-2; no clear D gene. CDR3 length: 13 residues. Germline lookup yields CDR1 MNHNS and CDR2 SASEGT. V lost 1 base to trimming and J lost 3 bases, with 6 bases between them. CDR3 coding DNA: TGTGCCAGCAGTGAAGTCAGGTACTATGGCTACACCTTC. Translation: CASSEVRYYGYTF.

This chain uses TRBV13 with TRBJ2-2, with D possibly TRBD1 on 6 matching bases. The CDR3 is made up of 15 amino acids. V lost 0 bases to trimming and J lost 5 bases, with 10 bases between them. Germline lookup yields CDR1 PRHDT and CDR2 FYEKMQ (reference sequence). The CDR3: CASSLGRQVTGELFF. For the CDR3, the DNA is TGTGCCAGCAGCTTAGGGAGACAGGTTACCGGGGAGCTGTTTTTT.

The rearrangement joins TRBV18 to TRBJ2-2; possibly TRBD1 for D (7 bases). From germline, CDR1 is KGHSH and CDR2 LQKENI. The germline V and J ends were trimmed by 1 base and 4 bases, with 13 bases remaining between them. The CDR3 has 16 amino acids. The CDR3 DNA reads TGTGCCAGCTCACCACGGAGGGACAGCTCCACCGGGGAGCTGTTTTTT. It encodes CASSPRRDSSTGELFF.

The CDR3 loop is CASYPGVRNEQYF. CDR3 bases: TGCGCCTCATACCCCGGGGTGCGGAACGAGCAGTACTTC. The chain carries TRBV10-1 and TRBJ2-7, with D tentatively TRBD2 (5 bases). Per germline, CDR1 WNHNN and CDR2 SYGVQD (reference sequence). Trimming shortened V by 11 bases and J by 5 bases, and 19 bases separated the two germline ends. This CDR3 comprises 13 residues.

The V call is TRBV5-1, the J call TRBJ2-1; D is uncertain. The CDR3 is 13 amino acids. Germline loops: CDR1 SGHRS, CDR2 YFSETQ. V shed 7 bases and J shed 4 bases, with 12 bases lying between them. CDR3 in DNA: TGCGCCAGCTCACTCGGTTCTTACAATGAGCAGTTCTTC. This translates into CASSLGSYNEQFF.

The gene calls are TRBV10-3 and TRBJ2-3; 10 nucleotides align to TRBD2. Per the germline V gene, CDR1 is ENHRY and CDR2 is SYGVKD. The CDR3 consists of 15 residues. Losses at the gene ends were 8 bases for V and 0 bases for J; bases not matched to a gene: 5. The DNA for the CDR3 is TGTGCCATCTCGACTAGCGGGCCAAGCACAGATACGCAGTATTTT. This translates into CAISTSGPSTDTQYF.

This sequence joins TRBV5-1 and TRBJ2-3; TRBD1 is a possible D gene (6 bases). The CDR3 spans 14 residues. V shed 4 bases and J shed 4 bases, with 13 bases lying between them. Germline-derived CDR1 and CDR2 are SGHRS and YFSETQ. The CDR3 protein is CASSDGQFSDTQYF. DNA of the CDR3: TGCGCCAGCAGCGACGGACAGTTCTCAGATACGCAGTATTTT.

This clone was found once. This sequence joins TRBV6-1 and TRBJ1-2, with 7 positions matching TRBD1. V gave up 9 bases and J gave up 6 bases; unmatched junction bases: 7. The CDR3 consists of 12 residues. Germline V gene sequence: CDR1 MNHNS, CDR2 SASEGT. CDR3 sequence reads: CASDRDSDGYTF. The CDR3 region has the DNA TGTGCCAGTGACAGGGATTCGGATGGCTACACCTTC.

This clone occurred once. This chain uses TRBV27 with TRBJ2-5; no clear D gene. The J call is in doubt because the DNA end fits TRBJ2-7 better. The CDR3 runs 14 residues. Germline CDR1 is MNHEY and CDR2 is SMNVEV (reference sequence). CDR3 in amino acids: CASTPGYRDYEQYF. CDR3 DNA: TGTGCCAGCACTCCCGGCTATAGAGACTACGAGCAGTACTTC.

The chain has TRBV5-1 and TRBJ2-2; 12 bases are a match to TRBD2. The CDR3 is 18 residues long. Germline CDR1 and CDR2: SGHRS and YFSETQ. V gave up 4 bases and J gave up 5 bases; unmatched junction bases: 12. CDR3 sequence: CASSVPTSGSGRTGELFF. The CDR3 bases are TGCGCCAGCAGCGTACCGACTAGCGGGAGCGGGCGGACCGGGGAGCTGTTTTTT.

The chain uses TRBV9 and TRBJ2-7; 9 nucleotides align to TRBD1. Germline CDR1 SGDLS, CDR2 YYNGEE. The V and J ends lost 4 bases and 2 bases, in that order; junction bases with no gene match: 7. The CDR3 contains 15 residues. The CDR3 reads CASSLGTGNAYEQYF. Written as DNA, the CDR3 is TGTGCCAGCAGCCTAGGGACAGGGAACGCCTACGAGCAGTACTTC. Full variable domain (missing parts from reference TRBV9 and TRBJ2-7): DSGVTQTPKHLITATGQRVTLRCSPRSGDLSVYWYQQSLDQGLQFLIQYYNGEERAKGNILERFSAQQFPDLHSELNLSSLELGDSALYFCASSLGTGNAYEQYFGPGTRLTVT.

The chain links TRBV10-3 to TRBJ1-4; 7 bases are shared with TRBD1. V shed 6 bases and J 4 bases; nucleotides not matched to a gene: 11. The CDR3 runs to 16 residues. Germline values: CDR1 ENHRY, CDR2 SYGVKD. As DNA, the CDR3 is TGTGCCATCAGCCCCGGACAGGAGGGGCTTAATGAAAAACTGTTTTTT. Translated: CAISPGQEGLNEKLFF.

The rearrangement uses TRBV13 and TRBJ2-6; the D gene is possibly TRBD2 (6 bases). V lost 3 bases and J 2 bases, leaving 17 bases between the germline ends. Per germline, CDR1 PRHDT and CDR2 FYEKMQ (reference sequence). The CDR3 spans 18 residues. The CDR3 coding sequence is TGTGCCAGCAGCTTTCGGGGGAGGAGACTAACTGGGGCCAACGTCCTGACTTTC. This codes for CASSFRGRRLTGANVLTF.

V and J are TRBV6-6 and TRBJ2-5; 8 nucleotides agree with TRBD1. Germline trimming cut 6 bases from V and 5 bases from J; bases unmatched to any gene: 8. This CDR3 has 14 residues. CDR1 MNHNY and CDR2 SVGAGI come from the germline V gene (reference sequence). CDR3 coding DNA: TGTGCCAGCAGCTACAGGGGGAGTTCGGAGACCCAGTACTTC. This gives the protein CASSYRGSSETQYF.

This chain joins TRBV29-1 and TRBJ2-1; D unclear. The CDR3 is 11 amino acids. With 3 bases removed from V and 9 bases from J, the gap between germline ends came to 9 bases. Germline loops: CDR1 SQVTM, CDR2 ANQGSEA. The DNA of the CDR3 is TGCAGCGTTGATGAGCCCACTGAGCAGTTCTTC. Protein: CSVDEPTEQFF.

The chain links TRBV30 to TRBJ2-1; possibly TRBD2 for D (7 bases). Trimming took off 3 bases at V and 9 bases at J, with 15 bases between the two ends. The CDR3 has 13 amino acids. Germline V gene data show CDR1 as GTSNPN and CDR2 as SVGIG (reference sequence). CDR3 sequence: CAWSYEGGGEQFF. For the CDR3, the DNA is TGTGCCTGGAGCTACGAGGGGGGGGGTGAGCAGTTCTTC.

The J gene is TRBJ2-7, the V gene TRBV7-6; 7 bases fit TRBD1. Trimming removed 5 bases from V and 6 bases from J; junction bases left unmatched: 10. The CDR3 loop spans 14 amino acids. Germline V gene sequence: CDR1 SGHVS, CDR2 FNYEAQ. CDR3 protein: CASSPGQRYGEQYF. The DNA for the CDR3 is TGTGCCAGCAGCCCGGGACAGAGGTATGGCGAGCAGTACTTC.

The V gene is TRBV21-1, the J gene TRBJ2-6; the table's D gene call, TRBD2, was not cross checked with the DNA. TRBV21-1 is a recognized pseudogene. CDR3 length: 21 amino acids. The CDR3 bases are TGTGCCAGCAGCCCCACTCCCGGGACTAGCGGGAGATTCTCCGGGGCCAACGTCCTGACTTTC. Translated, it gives CASSPTPGTSGRFSGANVLTF.

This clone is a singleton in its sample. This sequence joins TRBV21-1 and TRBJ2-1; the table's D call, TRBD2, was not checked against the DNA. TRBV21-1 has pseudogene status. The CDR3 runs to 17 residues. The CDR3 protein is CASSQISTRQPYNEQFF. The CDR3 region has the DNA TGTGCCAGCAGTCAAATTTCCACGCGGCAGCCCTACAATGAGCAGTTCTTC.

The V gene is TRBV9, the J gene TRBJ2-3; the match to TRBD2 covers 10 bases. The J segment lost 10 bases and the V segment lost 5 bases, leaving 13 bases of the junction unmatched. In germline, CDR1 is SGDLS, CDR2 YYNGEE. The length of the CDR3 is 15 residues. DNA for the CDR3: TGTGCCAGCAGTTTGGGGCTAGCGGGAGAATATTCGCAGTATTTT. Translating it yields CASSLGLAGEYSQYF.

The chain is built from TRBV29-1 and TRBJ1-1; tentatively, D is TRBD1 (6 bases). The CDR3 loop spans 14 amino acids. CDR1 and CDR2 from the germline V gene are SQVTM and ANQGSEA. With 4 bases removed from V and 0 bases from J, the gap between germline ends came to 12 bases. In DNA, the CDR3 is TGCAGCGTTGCAGGGGTCTCAATGAACACTGAAGCTTTCTTT. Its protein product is CSVAGVSMNTEAFF. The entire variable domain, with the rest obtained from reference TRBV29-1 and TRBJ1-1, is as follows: SAVISQKPSRDICQRGTSLTIQCQVDSQVTMMFWYRQQPGQSLTLIATANQGSEATYESGFVIDKFPISRPNLTFSTLTVSNMSPEDSSIYLCSVAGVSMNTEAFFGQGTRLTVV.

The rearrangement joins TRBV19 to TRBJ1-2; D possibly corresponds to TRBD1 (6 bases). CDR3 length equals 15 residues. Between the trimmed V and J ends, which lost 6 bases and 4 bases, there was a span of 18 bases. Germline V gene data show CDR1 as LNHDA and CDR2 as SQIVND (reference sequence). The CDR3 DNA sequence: TGTGCCAGTAGGATAAAAGAGGGACACCTCTATGGCTACACCTTC. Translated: CASRIKEGHLYGYTF.